This T cell receptor (beta chain) was found in a study of radiation and T cells in renal cell carcinoma. Study results and limitations: In blood, top tumor clones expanded by 2 weeks, shrinking by 4.

The CDR3 loop spans 13 amino acids. Per the germline V gene, CDR1 is MNHEY and CDR2 is SMNVEV (reference sequence). The V gene lost 0 bases and the J gene lost 3 bases, with 5 bases spanning the gap. Remarks on this clone: What it recognizes is unknown.

Time point defined: blood 4 weeks post-SBRT, at nephrectomy. Specified treatment: 15 Gy SBRT to primary tumor, nephrectomy 4 weeks later. Sequenced by immunoSEQ multiplex PCR; TCRdb stores in-frame clones only, minus some. The sample yields some 78,000 clones, 89% seen once. The chain joins TRBV27 to TRBJ1-2, with no clear D. This clonotype was obtained from a woman aged 70-85 years with renal cell carcinoma. The starting material was blood, obtained from a patient whose treatment included radiotherapy and nephrectomy. For the CDR3, the DNA is TGTGCCAGCAGTTTATCAAAGGACTATGGCTACACCTTC. Translated: CASSLSKDYGYTF.